The entry that follows covers one T cell receptor beta chain sequence. The clone's antigen remains unknown. The sample holds no much larger clone one base away, and base qualities are not on file. Receptor amplification or capture employed the immunoSEQ multiplex PCR assay. The study's own analysis went as follows. A statistical classification framework was built to diagnose cytomegalovirus status from the catalog of TCR beta chain sequences. TCRdb holds this immuneACCESS table with in-frame rearrangements only. Some clones are missing; in checked studies, unresolved V genes explain under half, and the rest has no known cause. V and J calls and clone size come straight from that table; D and trimming were deduced from the DNA. The sample profile shows 95,000 to 150,000 clones; 70% to 90% of them were found once. The ten largest clones add up to 1.5% to 2% of the sample. This record comes from a study of cytomegalovirus exposure and HLA in healthy donors (dated by TCRdb to 2016 to 2017). The study in broad terms: According to a later analysis, one platform produced both the approximately 110 validation repertoires and the 720 or so repertoires of the first cohort. The study aimed to test whether cataloging public T cell receptors could reveal signatures of past pathogen exposure. Besides the first cohort of roughly 660 subjects, a separate validation cohort made up of 120 different subjects was used. The study combined high-throughput TCR immunosequencing, statistical association of individual TCRs with disease status, and machine learning to predict cytomegalovirus infection status. Broad study findings and their caveats: The study listed over 150 TCR beta chains as associated with cytomegalovirus. The authors suggested that the approach could potentially be extended to other disease states and immunological phenotypes. Subsequent analysis determined that TCRs grouped into clusters in the first cohort also showed a tendency toward co-occurrence across the roughly 130 validation repertoires, and approximately 93% of cluster scores exceeded 0. In vitro tests confirmed that a few of the cytomegalovirus-associated TCR beta chains recognize cytomegalovirus antigens. Across donors, most TCR sequences were observed very rarely, whereas some public TCRs were present in many individuals. The validation cohort had no HLA typing available for a later analysis, so co-occurrence within that cohort was assessed over all 120 or so repertoires. In both the original and validation cohorts, the classifier was reported to diagnose cytomegalovirus status with high specificity and sensitivity.

From its cysteine to its phenylalanine, the CDR3 spans 14 amino acids. Only the CDR3 region is kept as DNA, spanning 42 bases read in frame from base 1. The germline V end is reduced by 0 bases and the J end by 6 bases; junction bases left unmatched: 2. The germline V gene (reference sequence) supplies CDR1 SEHNR and CDR2 FQNEAQ. Separate from the roughly 650-subject first cohort, the validation cohort of 90 to 150 subjects was the group to which the donors belonged. The TCR was taken from a woman aged 18-29 years in good health and CMV-seronegative. Material: PBMCs. This sequence uses TRBV7-9 and TRBJ1-2, and TRBD1 matches 9 of the central bases. The DNA sequence follows: TGTGCCAGCAGCTTAGCCGGGACAGGGAATGGCTACACCTTC. It translates to CASSLAGTGNGYTF.